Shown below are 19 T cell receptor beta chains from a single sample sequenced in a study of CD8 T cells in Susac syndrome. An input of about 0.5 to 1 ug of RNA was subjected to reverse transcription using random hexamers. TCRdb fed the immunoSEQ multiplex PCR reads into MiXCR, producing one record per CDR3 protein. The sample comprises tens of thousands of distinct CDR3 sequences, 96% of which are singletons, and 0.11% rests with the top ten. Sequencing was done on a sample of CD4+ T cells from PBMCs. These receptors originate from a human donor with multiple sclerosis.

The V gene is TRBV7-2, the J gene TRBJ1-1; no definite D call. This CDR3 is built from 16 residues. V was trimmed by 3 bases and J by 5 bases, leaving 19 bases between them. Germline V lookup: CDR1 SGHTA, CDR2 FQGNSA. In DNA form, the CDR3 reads TGTGCCAGCAGCTTCGTTAGCATCGGGAACGTGACTGAAGCTTTCTTT. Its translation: CASSFVSIGNVTEAFF.

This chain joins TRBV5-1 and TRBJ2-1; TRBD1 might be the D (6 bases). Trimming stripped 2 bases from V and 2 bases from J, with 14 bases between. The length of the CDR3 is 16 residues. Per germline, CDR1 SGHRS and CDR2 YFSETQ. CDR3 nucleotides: TGCGCCAGCAGCTTAACGTCAGGGGTAACCTACAATGAGCAGTTCTTC. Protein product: CASSLTSGVTYNEQFF.

DNA of the CDR3: TGTGCCAGCAGCTTAGTCCCGATGAACACTGAAGCTTTCTTT. It translates to CASSLVPMNTEAFF. The chain employs TRBV7-3 and TRBJ1-1; D remains unclear. Trimming pared 2 bases from V and 0 bases from J, leaving 7 bases between. Per the germline V gene, CDR1 is SGHTA and CDR2 is FQGTGA. This CDR3 has 14 amino acids. Full variable domain (rest looked up from reference TRBV7-3 and TRBJ1-1): GAGVSQTPSNKVTEKGKYVELRCDPISGHTALYWYRQSLGQGPEFLIYFQGTGAADDSGLPNDRFFAVRPEGSVSTLKIQRTERGDSAVYLCASSLVPMNTEAFFGQGTRLTVV.

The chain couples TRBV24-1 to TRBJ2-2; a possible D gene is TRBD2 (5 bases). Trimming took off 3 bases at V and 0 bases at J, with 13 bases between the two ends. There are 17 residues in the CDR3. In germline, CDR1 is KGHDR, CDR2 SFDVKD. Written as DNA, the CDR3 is TGTGCCACCAGTGATGTGACGGGGTCCCCGAACACCGGGGAGCTGTTTTTT. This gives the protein CATSDVTGSPNTGELFF.

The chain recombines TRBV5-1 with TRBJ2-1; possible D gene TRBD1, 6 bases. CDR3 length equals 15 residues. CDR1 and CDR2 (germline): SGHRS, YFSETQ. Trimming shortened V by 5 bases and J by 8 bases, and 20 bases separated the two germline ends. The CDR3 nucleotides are TGCGCCAGCAGTCTGGCAGGGGTTACAAGATATGAGCAGTTCTTC. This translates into CASSLAGVTRYEQFF.

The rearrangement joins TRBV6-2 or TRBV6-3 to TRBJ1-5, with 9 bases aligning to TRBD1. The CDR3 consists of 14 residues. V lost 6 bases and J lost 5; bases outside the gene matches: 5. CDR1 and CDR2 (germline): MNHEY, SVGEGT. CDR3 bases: TGTGCCAGCAGCGGGACAGGGCAACATCAGCCCCAGCATTTT. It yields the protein CASSGTGQHQPQHF.

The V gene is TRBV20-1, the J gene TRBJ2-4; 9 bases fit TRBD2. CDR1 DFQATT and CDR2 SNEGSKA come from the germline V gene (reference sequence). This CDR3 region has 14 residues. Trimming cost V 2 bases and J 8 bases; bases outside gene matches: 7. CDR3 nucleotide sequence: TGCAGTGCTAGACCCCTAGCGGGGACGGACATTCAGTACTTC. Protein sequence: CSARPLAGTDIQYF.

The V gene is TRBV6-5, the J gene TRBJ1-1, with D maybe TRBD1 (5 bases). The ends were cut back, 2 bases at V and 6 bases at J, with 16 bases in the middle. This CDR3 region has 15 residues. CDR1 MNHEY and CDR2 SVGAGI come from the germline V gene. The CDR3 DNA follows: TGTGCCAGCAGTTACGCTGTTGGTGGGGGATCTGAAGCTTTCTTT. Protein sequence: CASSYAVGGGSEAFF.

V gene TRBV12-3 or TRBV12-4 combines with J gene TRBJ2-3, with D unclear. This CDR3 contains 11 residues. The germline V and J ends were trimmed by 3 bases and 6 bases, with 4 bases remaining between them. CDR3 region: CASSFFDTQYF. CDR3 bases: TGTGCCAGCAGTTTCTTTGATACGCAGTATTTT.

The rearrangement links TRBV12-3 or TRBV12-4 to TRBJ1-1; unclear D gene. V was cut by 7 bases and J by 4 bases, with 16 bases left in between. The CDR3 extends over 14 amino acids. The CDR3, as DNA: TGTGCCAGCACGCTTAGCGGGGTAGGCACTGAAGCTTTCTTT. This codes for CASTLSGVGTEAFF.

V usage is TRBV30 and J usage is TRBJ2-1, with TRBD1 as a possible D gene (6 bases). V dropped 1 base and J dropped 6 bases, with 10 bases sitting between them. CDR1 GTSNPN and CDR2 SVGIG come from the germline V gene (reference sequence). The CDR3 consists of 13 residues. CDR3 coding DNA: TGTGCCTGGAGTGGGACAGTGACCAATGAGCAGTTCTTC. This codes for CAWSGTVTNEQFF.

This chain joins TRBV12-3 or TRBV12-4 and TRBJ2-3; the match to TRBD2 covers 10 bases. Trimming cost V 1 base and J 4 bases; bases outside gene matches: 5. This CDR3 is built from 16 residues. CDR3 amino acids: CASSLVSSGGADTQYF. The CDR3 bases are TGTGCCAGCAGTTTAGTGTCTAGCGGGGGCGCAGATACGCAGTATTTT.

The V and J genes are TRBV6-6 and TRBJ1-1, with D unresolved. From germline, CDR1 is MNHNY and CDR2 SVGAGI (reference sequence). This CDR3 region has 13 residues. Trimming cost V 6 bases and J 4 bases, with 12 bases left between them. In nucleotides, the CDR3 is TGTGCCAGCAGCCCCGGAGGGTTCACTGAAGCTTTCTTT. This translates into CASSPGGFTEAFF.

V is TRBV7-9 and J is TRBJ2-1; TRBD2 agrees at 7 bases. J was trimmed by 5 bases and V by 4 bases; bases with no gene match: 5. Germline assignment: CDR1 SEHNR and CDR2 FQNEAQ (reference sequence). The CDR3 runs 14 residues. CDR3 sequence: CASSSGRSDNEQFF. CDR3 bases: TGTGCCAGCAGCTCCGGGAGGTCCGACAATGAGCAGTTCTTC.

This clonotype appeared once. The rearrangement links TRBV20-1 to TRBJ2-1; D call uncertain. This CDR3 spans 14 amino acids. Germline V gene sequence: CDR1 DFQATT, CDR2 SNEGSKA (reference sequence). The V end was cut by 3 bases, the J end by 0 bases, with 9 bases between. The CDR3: CSARGPSSYNEQFF. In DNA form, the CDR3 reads TGCAGTGCTAGGGGCCCCAGCTCCTACAATGAGCAGTTCTTC.

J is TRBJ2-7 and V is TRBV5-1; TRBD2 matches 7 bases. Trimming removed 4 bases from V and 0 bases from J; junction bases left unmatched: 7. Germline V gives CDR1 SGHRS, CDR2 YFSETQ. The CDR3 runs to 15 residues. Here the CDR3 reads CASSPDGGSSYEQYF. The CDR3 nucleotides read TGCGCCAGCAGCCCGGACGGGGGGAGCTCCTACGAGCAGTACTTC.

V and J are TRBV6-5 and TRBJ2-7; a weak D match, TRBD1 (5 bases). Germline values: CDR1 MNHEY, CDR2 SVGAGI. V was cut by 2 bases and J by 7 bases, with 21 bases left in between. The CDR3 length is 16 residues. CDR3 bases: TGTGCCAGCAGTTACAGTTCGCCAGGGTCCCCCTTGGAGCAGTACTTC. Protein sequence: CASSYSSPGSPLEQYF.

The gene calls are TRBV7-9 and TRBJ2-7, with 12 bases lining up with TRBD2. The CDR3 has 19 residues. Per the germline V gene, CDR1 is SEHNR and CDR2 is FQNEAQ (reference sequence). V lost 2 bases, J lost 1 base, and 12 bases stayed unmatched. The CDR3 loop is CASSLLGKSTSGRSYEQYF. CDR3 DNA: TGTGCCAGCAGCTTACTCGGCAAATCGACTAGCGGGAGATCCTACGAGCAGTACTTC.

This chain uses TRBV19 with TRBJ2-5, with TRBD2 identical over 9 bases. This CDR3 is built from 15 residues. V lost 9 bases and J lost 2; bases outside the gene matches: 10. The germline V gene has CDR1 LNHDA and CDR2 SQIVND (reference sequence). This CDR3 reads CASTSTSGPQETQYF. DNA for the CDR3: TGTGCCAGCACCTCGACTAGCGGCCCGCAAGAGACCCAGTACTTC.